The 11 T cell receptor beta chains given below trace back to one sample, sequenced in a study of CD8+ T cells in alopecia areata. RNA, once extracted, was reverse transcribed into cDNA for use as the sequencing template. This table comes from immunoSEQ multiplex PCR, and its TCRdb copy is limited to in-frame clones, with some not included. The sample records over 85,000 clones, 50% to 75% being singletons. The treatment is: oral pan-JAK inhibitor, 5-10 mg twice daily. Sequences were derived from CD8+ T cells sorted from blood, sampled at week 4, from a patient treated with tofacitinib. The receptor source for this set is a human donor with alopecia areata.

The V and J genes are TRBV5-1 and TRBJ2-7; 9 bases line up with TRBD1. The germline gives CDR1 SGHRS, CDR2 YFSETQ. Losses at the gene ends were 4 bases for V and 2 bases for J; bases not matched to a gene: 4. This CDR3 comprises 14 residues. The CDR3 coding sequence is TGCGCCAGCAGCCACCGGGACAGGGCCTACGAGCAGTACTTC. The encoded protein is CASSHRDRAYEQYF.

This chain links TRBV5-1 with TRBJ2-2, with D perhaps TRBD2 (5 bases). Trimming shortened V by 3 bases and J by 2 bases, and 8 bases separated the two germline ends. The CDR3 has 14 amino acids. The germline CDR1 and CDR2 sequences are SGHRS and YFSETQ. CDR3 DNA sequence: TGCGCCAGCAGCTACCTAGCAAACACCGGGGAGCTGTTTTTT. Translating it yields CASSYLANTGELFF.

Here the CDR3 DNA reads TGTGCCAGCAGGGGGGGACTGATCTACGAGCAGTACTTC. It encodes CASRGGLIYEQYF. The chain employs TRBV27 and TRBJ2-7, with D maybe TRBD2 (6 bases). The CDR3 length is 13 residues. The germline V and J ends were trimmed by 6 bases and 3 bases, with 12 bases remaining between them. Germline-derived CDR1 and CDR2 are MNHEY and SMNVEV (reference sequence).

This rearrangement joins TRBV5-1 to TRBJ2-1, with TRBD2 matching 9 bases. V was pared by 0 bases and J by 8 bases, with 6 bases of the junction left unmatched. Germline-derived CDR1 and CDR2 are SGHRS and YFSETQ. This CDR3 is 15 amino acids long. CDR3 sequence reads: CASSLVSGSFDEQFF. The DNA of the CDR3 is TGCGCCAGCAGCTTGGTTAGCGGGAGCTTCGATGAGCAGTTCTTC.

The chain employs TRBV29-1 and TRBJ1-5; 8 nucleotides match TRBD1. The CDR3 has 13 amino acids. Germline loops: CDR1 SQVTM, CDR2 ANQGSEA. V shed 4 bases and J 7 bases; nucleotides not matched to a gene: 6. The CDR3 here is CSVGTGTSQPQHF. In DNA form, the CDR3 reads TGCAGCGTTGGGACAGGGACAAGCCAGCCCCAGCATTTT. The variable domain in full, completed from reference TRBV29-1 and TRBJ1-5, reads SAVISQKPSRDICQRGTSLTIQCQVDSQVTMMFWYRQQPGQSLTLIATANQGSEATYESGFVIDKFPISRPNLTFSTLTVSNMSPEDSSIYLCSVGTGTSQPQHFGDGTRLSIL.

This clone was found a few times. This sequence joins TRBV5-6 and TRBJ1-5; D ambiguous. V was trimmed by 0 bases and J by 3 bases, leaving 4 bases between them. Germline-derived CDR1 and CDR2 are SGHDT and YYEEEE. CDR3 length: 13 amino acids. The CDR3 here is CASSLAANQPQHF. CDR3 in DNA: TGTGCCAGCAGCTTGGCAGCCAATCAGCCCCAGCATTTT. Drawing the rest from reference TRBV5-6 and TRBJ1-5, the complete variable domain is DAGVTQSPTHLIKTRGQQVTLRCSPKSGHDTVSWYQQALGQGPQFIFQYYEEEERQRGNFPDRFSGHQFPNYSSELNVNALLLGDSALYLCASSLAANQPQHFGDGTRLSIL.

This rearrangement joins TRBV19 to TRBJ2-5; D is unclear. The V end was cut by 1 base, the J end by 1 base, with 4 bases between. The germline gives CDR1 LNHDA, CDR2 SQIVND (reference sequence). The CDR3 spans 13 residues. This chain's CDR3 is CASSIGSQETQYF. The CDR3 DNA follows: TGTGCCAGTAGTATAGGCAGCCAAGAGACCCAGTACTTC.

The chain links TRBV7-9 to TRBJ2-5, with 9 bases identical to TRBD1. This CDR3 comprises 14 residues. Trimming removed 5 bases from V and 4 bases from J; junction bases left unmatched: 5. Germline V gene data show CDR1 as SEHNR and CDR2 as FQNEAQ (reference sequence). The CDR3 nucleotides read TGTGCCAGCAGCCACAACAGGGGGCGAGAGACCCAGTACTTC. Protein sequence: CASSHNRGRETQYF.

This clone was counted a few times. The J gene is TRBJ2-7, the V gene TRBV25-1; TRBD1 might be the D (6 bases). The CDR3 totals 13 residues. The germline gives CDR1 MGHDK, CDR2 SYGVNS. V lost 6 bases, J lost 1 base, and 10 bases lay in between. The CDR3 bases are TGTGCCAGCAGATTCACAGGGTCCTACGAGCAGTACTTC. It is translated as CASRFTGSYEQYF.

This chain links TRBV7-9 with TRBJ2-1, with TRBD2 matching over 11 bases. CDR1 and CDR2 (germline): SEHNR, FQNEAQ (reference sequence). V gave up 4 bases and J gave up 5 bases; unmatched junction bases: 7. The CDR3 extends over 16 amino acids. CDR3 in amino acids: CASSSLTSGTHNEQFF. The CDR3 DNA sequence: TGTGCCAGCAGCTCCCTGACTAGCGGGACCCACAATGAGCAGTTCTTC.

This clone was seen a handful of times. The V and J genes are TRBV7-8 and TRBJ2-5; perhaps TRBD2 as D (5 bases). CDR1 is SGHVS and CDR2 is FQNEAQ in the germline V gene. The V gene lost 2 bases and the J gene lost 5 bases, with 12 bases spanning the gap. CDR3 length: 14 residues. The DNA for the CDR3 is TGTGCCAGCAGCTTATATCGGGATATGGAGACCCAGTACTTC. It is translated as CASSLYRDMETQYF.